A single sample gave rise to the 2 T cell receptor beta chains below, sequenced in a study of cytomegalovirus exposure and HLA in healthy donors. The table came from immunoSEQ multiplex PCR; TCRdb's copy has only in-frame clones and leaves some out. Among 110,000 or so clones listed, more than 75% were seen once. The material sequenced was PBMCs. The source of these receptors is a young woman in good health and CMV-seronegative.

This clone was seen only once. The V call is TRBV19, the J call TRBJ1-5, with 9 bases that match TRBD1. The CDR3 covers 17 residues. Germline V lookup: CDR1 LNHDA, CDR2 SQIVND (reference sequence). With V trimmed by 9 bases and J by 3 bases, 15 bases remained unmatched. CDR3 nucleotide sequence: TGTGCCAGCCAACCCCGGGACAGGGTGGTTAACAATCAGCCCCAGCATTTT. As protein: CASQPRDRVVNNQPQHF.

CDR3 sequence: CAISESSIRPGLAGGYEQYF. In nucleotides, the CDR3 is TGTGCCATCAGTGAGTCGAGCATTAGACCGGGACTAGCGGGGGGTTACGAGCAGTACTTC. The chain joins TRBV10-3 to TRBJ2-7, with 15 bases matching TRBD2. Trimming removed 0 bases from V and 4 bases from J; junction bases left unmatched: 13. The CDR3 length is 20 residues. The germline gives CDR1 ENHRY, CDR2 SYGVKD.